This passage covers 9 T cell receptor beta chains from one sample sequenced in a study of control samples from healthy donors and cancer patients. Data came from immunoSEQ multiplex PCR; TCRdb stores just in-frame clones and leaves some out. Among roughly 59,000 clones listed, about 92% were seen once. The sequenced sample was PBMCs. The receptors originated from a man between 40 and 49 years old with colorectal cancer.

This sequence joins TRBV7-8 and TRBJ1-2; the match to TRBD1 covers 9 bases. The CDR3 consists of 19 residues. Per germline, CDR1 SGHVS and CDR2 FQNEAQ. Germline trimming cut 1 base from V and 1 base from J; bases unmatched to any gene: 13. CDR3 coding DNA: TGTGCCAGCAGCTTAGAGGTCCGACAGGGGGGCCTTTTTAACTATGGCTACACCTTC. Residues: CASSLEVRQGGLFNYGYTF.

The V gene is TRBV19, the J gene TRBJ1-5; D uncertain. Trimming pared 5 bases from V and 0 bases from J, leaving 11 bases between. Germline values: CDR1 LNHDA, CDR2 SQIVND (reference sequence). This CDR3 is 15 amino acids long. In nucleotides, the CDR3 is TGTGCCAGTAGTTGGACCCGTAATAGCAATCAGCCCCAGCATTTT. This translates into CASSWTRNSNQPQHF.

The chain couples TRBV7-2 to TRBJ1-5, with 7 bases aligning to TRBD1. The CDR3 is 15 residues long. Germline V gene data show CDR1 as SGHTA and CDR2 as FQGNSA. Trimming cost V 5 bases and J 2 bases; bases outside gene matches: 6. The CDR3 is CASSQQGHGNQPQHF. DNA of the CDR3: TGTGCCAGCAGCCAACAGGGGCATGGCAATCAGCCCCAGCATTTT.

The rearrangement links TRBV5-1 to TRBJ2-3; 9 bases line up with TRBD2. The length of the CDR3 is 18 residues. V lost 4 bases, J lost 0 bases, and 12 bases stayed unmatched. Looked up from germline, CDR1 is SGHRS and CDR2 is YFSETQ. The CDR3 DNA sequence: TGCGCCAGCAGCGGCACTAGCGGGCCTCGATCTAGCACAGATACGCAGTATTTT. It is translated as CASSGTSGPRSSTDTQYF. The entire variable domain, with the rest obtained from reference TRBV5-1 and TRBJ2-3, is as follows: KAGVTQTPRYLIKTRGQQVTLSCSPISGHRSVSWYQQTPGQGLQFLFEYFSETQRNKGNFPGRFSGRQFSNSRSEMNVSTLELGDSALYLCASSGTSGPRSSTDTQYFGPGTRLTVL.

CDR3 in amino acids: CASSLETEGNYGYTF. CDR3 coding DNA: TGCGCCAGCAGCTTGGAGACGGAGGGTAACTATGGCTACACCTTC. The J gene is TRBJ1-2, the V gene TRBV5-1; D not certain. The germline V gene has CDR1 SGHRS and CDR2 YFSETQ. There are 15 residues in the CDR3. The V end lost 0 bases, the J end lost 1 base, and 10 bases lay between the germline ends.

CDR3 residues: CASSLGGNEQFF. The CDR3 nucleotides read TGCGCCAGCAGCTTGGGTGGTAATGAGCAGTTCTTC. The V call is TRBV5-1, the J call TRBJ2-1; no definite D call. CDR1 is SGHRS, CDR2 YFSETQ, per germline. CDR3 size: 12 residues. V lost 0 bases to trimming and J lost 7 bases, with 5 bases between them.

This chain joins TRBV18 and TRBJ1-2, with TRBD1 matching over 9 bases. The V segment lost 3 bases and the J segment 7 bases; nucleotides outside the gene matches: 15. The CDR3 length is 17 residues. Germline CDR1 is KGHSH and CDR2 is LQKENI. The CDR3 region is CASSPPSDRGGIGGYTF. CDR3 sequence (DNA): TGTGCCAGCTCACCTCCCTCAGACAGGGGGGGAATCGGTGGCTACACCTTC.

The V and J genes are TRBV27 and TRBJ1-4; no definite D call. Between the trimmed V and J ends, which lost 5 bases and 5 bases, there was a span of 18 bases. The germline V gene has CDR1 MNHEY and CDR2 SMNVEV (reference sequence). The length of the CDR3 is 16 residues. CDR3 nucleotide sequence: TGTGCCAGCAGTCCAACCTTGAACCACCGGAATGAAAAACTGTTTTTT. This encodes CASSPTLNHRNEKLFF.

The CDR3 protein is CASSLASGRGDSPLHF. The CDR3 DNA sequence: TGCGCCAGCAGCTTGGCATCGGGCAGGGGTGATTCACCCCTCCACTTT. V usage is TRBV5-1 and J usage is TRBJ1-6, with TRBD1 as a possible D gene (6 bases). The CDR3 loop spans 16 amino acids. Trimming shortened V by 0 bases and J by 8 bases, and 15 bases separated the two germline ends. Germline assignment: CDR1 SGHRS and CDR2 YFSETQ. The entire variable domain, with the rest obtained from reference TRBV5-1 and TRBJ1-6, is as follows: KAGVTQTPRYLIKTRGQQVTLSCSPISGHRSVSWYQQTPGQGLQFLFEYFSETQRNKGNFPGRFSGRQFSNSRSEMNVSTLELGDSALYLCASSLASGRGDSPLHFGNGTRLTVT.